Below are 4 T cell receptor beta chains sequenced from a single sample in a study of shared clonotypes between healthy human individuals. The repertoire was sequenced with immunoSEQ multiplex PCR; TCRdb's copy has only in-frame clones and lacks some. The sample lists over a million clones, around 97% occurring once. The material sequenced was naive CD4+ T cells sorted from blood. Specified subset: CD45RA+ positively selected. These receptors were collected from a man between 25 and 39 years old in good health.

Points on this clone: This sample also contains other DNA sequences that code for the same CDR3. This rearrangement joins TRBV15 to TRBJ2-3; D unresolved. Per the germline V gene, CDR1 is LNHNV and CDR2 is YYDKDF (reference sequence). CDR3 length: 13 residues. Trimming removed 0 bases at V and 3 bases at J, with 4 bases between. CDR3 amino acids: CATSRDRTDTQYF. DNA of the CDR3: TGTGCCACCAGCAGAGACAGAACAGATACGCAGTATTTT. The full variable domain, completed using reference TRBV15 and TRBJ2-3, is DAMVIQNPRYQVTQFGKPVTLSCSQTLNHNVMYWYQQKSSQAPKLLFHYYDKDFNNEADTPDNFQSRRPNTSFCFLDIRSPGLGDTAMYLCATSRDRTDTQYFGPGTRLTVL.

This chain connects TRBV6-5 to TRBJ2-1, with D possibly being TRBD1 or TRBD2 (5 bases each). The CDR3 has 16 amino acids. The germline V and J ends were trimmed by 4 bases and 4 bases, with 17 bases remaining between them. Germline values: CDR1 MNHEY, CDR2 SVGAGI. CDR3 DNA: TGTGCCAGCAGTTTGGGGGAAGTTGGTGATTACAATGAGCAGTTCTTC. Amino acids: CASSLGEVGDYNEQFF.

The chain employs TRBV19 and TRBJ1-1; TRBD1 might be the D (6 bases). V shed 8 bases and J shed 6 bases, with 19 bases lying between them. From germline, CDR1 is LNHDA and CDR2 SQIVND (reference sequence). This CDR3 spans 14 amino acids. CDR3 bases: TGTGCCAGTGGTGGAGGGGGGCCTAATTCTGAAGCTTTCTTT. Protein: CASGGGGPNSEAFF.

V gene TRBV7-9 combines with J gene TRBJ2-1, with 13 bases fitting TRBD2. Germline V gives CDR1 SEHNR, CDR2 FQNEAQ (reference sequence). The CDR3 sequence is 17 residues long. The ends lost 5 bases at V and 5 bases at J; junction bases unmatched: 9. The CDR3 DNA follows: TGTGCCAGCAGCCCGCGCATGGGACTAGCGGGACACAATGAGCAGTTCTTC. Its protein is CASSPRMGLAGHNEQFF.